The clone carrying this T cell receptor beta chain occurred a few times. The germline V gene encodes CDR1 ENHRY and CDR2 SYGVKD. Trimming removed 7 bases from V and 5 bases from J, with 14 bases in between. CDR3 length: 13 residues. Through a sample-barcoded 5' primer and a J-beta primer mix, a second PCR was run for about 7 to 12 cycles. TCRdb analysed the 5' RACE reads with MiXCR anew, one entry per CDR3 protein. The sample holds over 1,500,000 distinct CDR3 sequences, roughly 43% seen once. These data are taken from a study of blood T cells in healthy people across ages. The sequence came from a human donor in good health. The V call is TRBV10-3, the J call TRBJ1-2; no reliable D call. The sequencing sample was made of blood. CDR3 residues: CAITSRAEYGYTF. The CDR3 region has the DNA TGTGCCATCACCTCAAGGGCGGAATATGGCTACACCTTC.